The rows below give T cell receptor beta chains drawn from one sample of a study of blood T cell repertoires in COVID-19. Generated by immunoSEQ multiplex PCR, the TCRdb table keeps only in-frame clones and is missing some. In the table there are 100,000 or so clones, just over 90% of which are singletons. The sequenced sample consisted of peripheral blood. These receptors were taken from a man in his forties or fifties with active COVID-19. Both conserved end residues are part of each CDR3. D genes are given only for firm matches. Only some rows state a clone size, as once, few, many or a class for expanded clones.

CDR3nt	CDR3aa	v_gene	abundance	d_gene	j_gene
TGCAGCGTTGAACTCCCCCGTGGGGGCGTATCCTACAATGAGCAGTTCTTC	CSVELPRGGVSYNEQFF	TRBV29-1	-	-	TRBJ2-1
TGTGCCAGCAGCCGAAACACTGCGTCGGGGGCAGATACGCAGTATTTT	CASSRNTASGADTQYF	TRBV7-9	-	-	TRBJ2-3
TGTGCCAGCAGCCAAGAAGGGACACAGTCAACTAACTATGGCTACACCTTC	CASSQEGTQSTNYGYTF	TRBV3-1/TRBV3-2	-	-	TRBJ1-2
TGTGCCAGCTCACCCAACAGGGGGCGCGATCCTGGCTACACCTTC	CASSPNRGRDPGYTF	TRBV18	-	TRBD1	TRBJ1-2
TGTGCCAGCAGCCCACGGGTAGGCCCCTACGAGCAGTACTTC	CASSPRVGPYEQYF	TRBV11-2	-	-	TRBJ2-7
TGTGCCAGTAGTATAGCTACAGGGCACTTCAATCAGCCCCAGCATTTT	CASSIATGHFNQPQHF	TRBV19	-	-	TRBJ1-5
TGCGCCAGCAGCCCCGGCGCCCTAGGCTACCAAGAGACCCAGTACTTC	CASSPGALGYQETQYF	TRBV5-1	-	-	TRBJ2-5
TGTGCCAGCAGCACCGGGACAGGGCGGGTTGGAAACACCATATATTTT	CASSTGTGRVGNTIYF	TRBV7-2	-	TRBD1	TRBJ1-3
TGTGCCTGGAAGGTAGGTACGGGACTAGCGGAAAACAATGAGCAGTTCTTC	CAWKVGTGLAENNEQFF	TRBV30	-	TRBD2	TRBJ2-1
TGCGCCAGCAGCCAACAGGGGGGACTTAATCAGCCCCAGCATTTT	CASSQQGGLNQPQHF	TRBV4-1	-	TRBD1	TRBJ1-5
TGTGCCAGCAGCGCCGCCTCGGGGGGGGAGACCCAGTACTTC	CASSAASGGETQYF	TRBV9	-	TRBD2	TRBJ2-5
TGTGCCAGCAGCTTGGAGGGGAGGGGAGCCAAAAACATTCAGTACTTC	CASSLEGRGAKNIQYF	TRBV7-9	once	TRBD2	TRBJ2-4
TGCGCCAGCACGGGAGCCGGGGAGCTGTTTTTT	CASTGAGELFF	TRBV10-2	-	-	TRBJ2-2
TGTGCCAGTAGGAGACTAGCGACCCGAGGTAATGAGCAGTTCTTC	CASRRLATRGNEQFF	TRBV19	-	TRBD2	TRBJ2-1
TGTGCCAGCAGTTACTCCTCCCTAAGAACAGATACGCAGTATTTT	CASSYSSLRTDTQYF	TRBV6-5	-	-	TRBJ2-3
TGTGCCAGCAGTGAAGAAGCGAGGACTGAAGCTTTCTTT	CASSEEARTEAFF	TRBV2	-	-	TRBJ1-1
TGTGCCAGCAGCTCACCAGGGGATTTCGACTATGGCTACACCTTC	CASSSPGDFDYGYTF	TRBV11-3	-	-	TRBJ1-2
TGTGCCAGCAGCCGGGACAGGGGGTGGACAGATACGCAGTATTTT	CASSRDRGWTDTQYF	TRBV2	-	TRBD1	TRBJ2-3
TGTGCCAGCACCCCCCCCGGGACAGGGGTCTTTCGTACTGAAGCTTTCTTT	CASTPPGTGVFRTEAFF	TRBV28	-	TRBD1	TRBJ1-1
TGTGCCAGCAGCTTAACAGGGGGTCTCTCTGGCTACACCTTC	CASSLTGGLSGYTF	TRBV5-4	-	TRBD1	TRBJ1-2
TGTGCCTGGAGGCGGGCAGGTCTGGACACTGAAGCTTTCTTT	CAWRRAGLDTEAFF	TRBV30	-	-	TRBJ1-1
TGTGCCAGCACAGCAGGGGGCGGGGAGCAAGAGACCCAGTACTTC	CASTAGGGEQETQYF	TRBV7-6	-	TRBD1	TRBJ2-5
TGTGCCAGCAGCTTGTACGGGGTAGGTAATTCACCCCTCCACTTT	CASSLYGVGNSPLHF	TRBV5-5	-	-	TRBJ1-6
TGTGCCAGCACCGCTCTCGACACCAACTATGGCTACACCTTC	CASTALDTNYGYTF	TRBV6-6	-	-	TRBJ1-2
TGTGCCAGCAGCTTAGGAGGGGCTGGAGCGGGGGGCACAGATACGCAGTATTTT	CASSLGGAGAGGTDTQYF	TRBV11-2	-	TRBD2	TRBJ2-3
TGTGCCAGCAGTCCTAATAGGAGGACTGAAGCTTTCTTT	CASSPNRRTEAFF	TRBV27	-	-	TRBJ1-1
TGTGCCAGCAGCTTGGCAGGGGGCTTTGGAAACACCATATATTTT	CASSLAGGFGNTIYF	TRBV5-4	-	TRBD1	TRBJ1-3
TGTGCCAGCAGTGAAGGCCCCAGTCGGGACTATGGCTACACCTTC	CASSEGPSRDYGYTF	TRBV6-1	once	-	TRBJ1-2
TGTGCCAGCAGCTTAGCGGGACAAACATTGAACACTGAAGCTTTCTTT	CASSLAGQTLNTEAFF	TRBV11-2	-	-	TRBJ1-1
TGTGCCAGTAAACGGCGGGAATTTTCGAACACCGGGGAGCTGTTTTTT	CASKRREFSNTGELFF	TRBV19	-	-	TRBJ2-2
TGCGCCAGCAGCTTACAGGGTGGGCGGACCGGGGAGCTGTTTTTT	CASSLQGGRTGELFF	TRBV5-1	-	-	TRBJ2-2
TGCGCCAGCTCCCATGGGACAGGGAGGGAAAAACTGTTTTTT	CASSHGTGREKLFF	TRBV5-1	-	TRBD1	TRBJ1-4
TGTGCCAGCAGGGCAGGGGATGGAACTAATGAAAAACTGTTTTTT	CASRAGDGTNEKLFF	TRBV2	medium-sized	-	TRBJ1-4
TGTGCCAGCAGGAAGGGGGCGCGAAGCACTGAAGCTTTCTTT	CASRKGARSTEAFF	TRBV6-5	-	TRBD1	TRBJ1-1
TGTGCCAGCAGGATGGGGGGGAGGGTCCCTGAAGCTTTCTTT	CASRMGGRVPEAFF	TRBV2	-	-	TRBJ1-1
TGTGCCAGCTCATCCGCTAGCGGGGACCCAGTTACGCAGTATTTT	CASSSASGDPVTQYF	TRBV18	-	TRBD2	TRBJ2-3
TGTGCCAGCAGCTTGAGAGGATTCAATCAGCCCCAGCATTTT	CASSLRGFNQPQHF	TRBV5-6	few	-	TRBJ1-5
TGTGCCAGCAGTTCAGGCGGGGGGGCTTATAGGAATGAGCAGTTCTTC	CASSSGGGAYRNEQFF	TRBV6-5	-	TRBD2	TRBJ2-1
TGTGCTAGTGTCTTGGACAGGGTTAACACCGGGGAGCTGTTTTTT	CASVLDRVNTGELFF	TRBV12-5	-	TRBD1	TRBJ2-2
TGTGCCACCGACCTAGAGGACTCTGGAAACACCATATATTTT	CATDLEDSGNTIYF	TRBV24-1	-	-	TRBJ1-3
TGTGCCAGCAGCCCCATCCCCTACCCCCCCTACAATGAGCAGTTCTTC	CASSPIPYPPYNEQFF	TRBV7-8	once	-	TRBJ2-1